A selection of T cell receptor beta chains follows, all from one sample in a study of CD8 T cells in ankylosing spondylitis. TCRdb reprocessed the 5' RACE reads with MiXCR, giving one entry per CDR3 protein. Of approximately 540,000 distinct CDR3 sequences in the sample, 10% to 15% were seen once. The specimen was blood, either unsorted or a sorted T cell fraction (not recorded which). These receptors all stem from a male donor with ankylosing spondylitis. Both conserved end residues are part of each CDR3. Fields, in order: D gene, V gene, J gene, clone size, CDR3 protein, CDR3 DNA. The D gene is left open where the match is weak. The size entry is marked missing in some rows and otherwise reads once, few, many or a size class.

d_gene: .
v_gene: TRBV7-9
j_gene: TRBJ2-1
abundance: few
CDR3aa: CASSSARRGSYNEQFF
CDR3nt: TGTGCCAGCAGCTCCGCTAGGAGGGGCTCCTACAATGAGCAGTTCTTC

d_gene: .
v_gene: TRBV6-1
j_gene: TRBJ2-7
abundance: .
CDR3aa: CASTGTAAYEQYF
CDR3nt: TGTGCCAGCACCGGGACGGCCGCCTACGAGCAGTACTTC

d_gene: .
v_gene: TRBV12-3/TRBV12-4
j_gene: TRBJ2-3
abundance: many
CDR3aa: CASTPPGTDTQYF
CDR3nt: TGTGCCAGCACCCCCCCGGGCACAGATACGCAGTATTTT

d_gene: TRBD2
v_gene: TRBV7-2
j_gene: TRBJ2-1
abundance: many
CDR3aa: CATGLAGYNEQFF
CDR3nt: TGTGCCACCGGACTAGCGGGCTACAATGAGCAGTTCTTC

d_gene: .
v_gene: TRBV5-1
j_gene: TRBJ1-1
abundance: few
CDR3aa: CASSSDNVATEAFF
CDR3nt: TGCGCCAGCAGTTCGGACAATGTGGCGACTGAAGCTTTCTTT

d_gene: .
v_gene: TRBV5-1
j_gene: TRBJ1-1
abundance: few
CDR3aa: CASSLGDENTEAFF
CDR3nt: TGCGCCAGCAGCTTGGGGGATGAGAACACTGAAGCTTTCTTT

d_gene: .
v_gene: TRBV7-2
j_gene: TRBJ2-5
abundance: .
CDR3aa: CASSLGGLGETQYF
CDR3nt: TGTGCCAGCAGCTTAGGAGGGCTGGGCGAGACCCAGTACTTC

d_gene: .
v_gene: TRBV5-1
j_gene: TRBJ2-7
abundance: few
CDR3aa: CASTGNYEQYF
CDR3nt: TGCGCCAGCACGGGCAACTACGAGCAGTACTTC

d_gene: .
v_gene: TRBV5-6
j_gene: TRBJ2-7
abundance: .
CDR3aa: CASRLGTGEQYF
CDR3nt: TGTGCCAGCAGACTAGGGACGGGGGAGCAGTACTTC

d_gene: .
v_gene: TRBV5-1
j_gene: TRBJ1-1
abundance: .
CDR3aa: CASSLDGRDTEAFF
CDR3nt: TGCGCCAGCAGCTTGGACGGGCGGGACACTGAAGCTTTCTTT

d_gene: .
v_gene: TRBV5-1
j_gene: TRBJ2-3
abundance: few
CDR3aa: CASSLAVGGSTDTQYF
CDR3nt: TGCGCCAGCAGCTTGGCCGTAGGGGGGAGTACAGATACGCAGTATTTT